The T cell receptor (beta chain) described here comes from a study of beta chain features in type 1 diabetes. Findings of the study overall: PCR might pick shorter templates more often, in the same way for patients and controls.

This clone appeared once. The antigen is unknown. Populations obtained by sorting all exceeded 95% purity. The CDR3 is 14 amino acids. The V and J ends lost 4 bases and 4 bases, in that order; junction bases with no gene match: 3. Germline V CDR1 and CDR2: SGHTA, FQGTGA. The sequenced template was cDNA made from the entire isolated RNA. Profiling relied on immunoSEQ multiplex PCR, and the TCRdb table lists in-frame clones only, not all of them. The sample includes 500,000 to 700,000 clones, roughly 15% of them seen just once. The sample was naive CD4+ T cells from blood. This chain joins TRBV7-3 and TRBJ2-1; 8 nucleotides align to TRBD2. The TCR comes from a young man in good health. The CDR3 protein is CASSSGLVYNEQFF. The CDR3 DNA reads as TGTGCCAGCAGCTCGGGACTAGTTTACAATGAGCAGTTCTTC.